The text below deals with one T cell receptor (beta chain). CDR1 and CDR2 (germline): ENHRY, SYGVKD. Between the trimmed V and J ends, which lost 6 bases and 2 bases, there was a span of 15 bases. The CDR3 is 15 residues long. This specimen comes from a study of cytomegalovirus exposure and HLA in healthy donors. Profiling relied on immunoSEQ multiplex PCR, and the TCRdb table lists in-frame clones only, not all of them. The sample has around 99,000 clones; 85% to 90% are singletons. The rearrangement uses TRBV10-3 and TRBJ2-3, with D perhaps matching TRBD1 (5 bases). The sequenced material came from PBMCs. This clonotype was obtained from a young woman in good health and CMV-seronegative. This CDR3 is CAISDQGVNTDTQYF. CDR3 nucleotides: TGTGCCATCAGCGATCAGGGCGTCAACACAGATACGCAGTATTTT.